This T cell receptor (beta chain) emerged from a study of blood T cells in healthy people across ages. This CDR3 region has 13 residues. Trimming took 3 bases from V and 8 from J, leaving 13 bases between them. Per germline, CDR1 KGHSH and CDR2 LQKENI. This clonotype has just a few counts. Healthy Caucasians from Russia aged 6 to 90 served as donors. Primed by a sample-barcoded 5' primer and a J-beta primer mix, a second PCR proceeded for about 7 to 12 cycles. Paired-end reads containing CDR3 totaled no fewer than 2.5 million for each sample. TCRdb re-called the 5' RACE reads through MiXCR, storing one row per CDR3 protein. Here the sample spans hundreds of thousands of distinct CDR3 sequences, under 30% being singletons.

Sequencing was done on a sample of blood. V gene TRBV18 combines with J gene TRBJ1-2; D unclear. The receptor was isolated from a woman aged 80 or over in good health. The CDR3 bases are TGTGCCAGCTCACCCCCAAGGGAGGAGGGCTACACCTTC. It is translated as CASSPPREEGYTF. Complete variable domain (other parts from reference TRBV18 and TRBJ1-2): NAGVMQNPRHLVRRRGQEARLRCSPMKGHSHVYWYRQLPEEGLKFMVYLQKENIIDESGMPKERFSAEFPKEGPSILRIQQVVRGDSAAYFCASSPPREEGYTFGSGTRLTVV.